What follows are 31 T cell receptor beta chains derived from one specimen sequenced in a study of T-cell reconstitution after alpha-beta-depleted transplantation in children. For TCRbeta, the library was prepared with unique molecular identifiers. MiXCR was run by TCRdb on the PCR reads, yielding one entry per CDR3 protein. The sample holds hundreds of thousands of distinct CDR3 sequences; more than 20% are singletons and the top ten take 13% to 15%. Sequenced here: PBMCs, mostly from graft donor cells, sampled 360 days after TCRalphabeta/CD19-depleted stem cell transplant. The source of these receptors is a boy under two years old who had a stem cell transplant for acute myeloid leukemia, so the T cells may come from the graft donor.

This clonotype has more than one count but fewer than ten. The rearrangement joins TRBV12-3 or TRBV12-4 to TRBJ2-5; perhaps TRBD1 as D (5 bases). Trimming left V 6 bases short and J 1 base short, with 15 bases between. This CDR3 spans 15 amino acids. CDR3 amino acids: CASSSDRQSQETQYF. CDR3 nucleotides: TGTGCCAGCAGCTCTGATCGACAGTCCCAAGAGACCCAGTACTTC.

Regarding this clonotype: With a much larger clone just one base away, this may be a read error. This is likely a read error, given that the CDR3 carries no conserved phenylalanine or tryptophan at its end. The chain carries TRBV29-1 and TRBJ1-1; D unclear. CDR1 is SQVTM and CDR2 is ANQGSEA in the germline V gene. CDR3 length: 11 amino acids. V lost 4 bases, J lost 1 base, and 4 bases lay in between. The CDR3 region has the DNA TGCAGCGTTGCGGCGAACACTGAAGCTTTCATT. Translating gives CSVAANTEAFI.

This clonotype was detected a few times. V usage is TRBV27 and J usage is TRBJ2-7; a weak D match, TRBD2 (5 bases). Trimming stripped 2 bases from V and 2 bases from J, with 10 bases between. Germline CDR1 reads MNHEY; CDR2 reads SMNVEV (reference sequence). CDR3 length: 14 amino acids. The CDR3 nucleotides read TGTGCCAGCAGTTTAGAGGGTAACCCCTACGAGCAGTACTTC. Protein product: CASSLEGNPYEQYF.

The sample holds a few counts of this clonotype. The V gene is TRBV12-3 or TRBV12-4, the J gene TRBJ2-5, with 13 bases fitting TRBD2. The CDR3 sequence is 16 residues long. V lost 5 bases to trimming and J lost 5 bases; unmatched junction nucleotides: 8. The CDR3 spells CASSAGLAGAFETQYF. As DNA, the CDR3 is TGTGCCAGCAGTGCCGGACTAGCGGGGGCTTTCGAGACCCAGTACTTC.

The table lists this clonotype with many counts. The V gene is TRBV6-5, the J gene TRBJ2-5, with D perhaps TRBD1 or TRBD2 (6 bases each). CDR3 length: 14 amino acids. Germline V gene sequence: CDR1 MNHEY, CDR2 SVGAGI. The V and J ends lost 0 bases and 2 bases respectively, with 7 bases between them. CDR3: CASSYSGGQETQYF. In DNA form, the CDR3 reads TGTGCCAGCAGTTACTCAGGGGGGCAAGAGACCCAGTACTTC.

This clonotype was seen a few times. CDR3 residues: CASSGGPYEQYV. The CDR3 region has the DNA TGTGCCAGCAGTGGGGGTCCCTACGAGCAGTACGTC. The chain couples TRBV6-1 to TRBJ2-7; D is unresolved. This CDR3 comprises 12 residues. Deletions cut 4 bases from V and 2 bases from J, with 6 bases between. Germline loops: CDR1 MNHNS, CDR2 SASEGT.

This clonotype was observed once. The CDR3 coding sequence is TGCGCCAGCAGCTTATGGGGGTCAGATACGCAGTATTTT. The encoded protein is CASSLWGSDTQYF. The rearrangement links TRBV5-1 to TRBJ2-3; D possibly matches TRBD1 or TRBD2 (5 bases each). V gave up 2 bases and J gave up 4 bases, with 8 bases separating them. Germline values: CDR1 SGHRS, CDR2 YFSETQ. This CDR3 spans 13 amino acids.

The rearrangement links TRBV7-9 to TRBJ2-5, with a tentative D call TRBD1 (6 bases). V dropped 0 bases and J dropped 14 bases, with 13 bases sitting between them. The CDR3 runs 12 residues. The germline gives CDR1 SEHNR, CDR2 FQNEAQ (reference sequence). CDR3 sequence reads: CASSLAGTRRYF. The CDR3 DNA follows: TGTGCCAGCAGCTTAGCCGGGACAAGAAGATACTTC.

A few counts support this clonotype. Here the CDR3 DNA reads TGTGCCAGCAGCTTCAGTGGGGTTAATGAGCAGTTCTTC. Translated: CASSFSGVNEQFF. V is TRBV7-6 and J is TRBJ2-1; D gene ambiguous. This CDR3 is 13 amino acids long. Germline-derived CDR1 and CDR2 are SGHVS and FNYEAQ. V lost 3 bases to trimming and J lost 7 bases, with 10 bases between them.

The chain has TRBV15 and TRBJ1-1; D gene ambiguous. The CDR3 is 15 residues long. Germline lookup yields CDR1 LNHNV and CDR2 YYDKDF (reference sequence). The V end was cut by 0 bases, the J end by 7 bases, with 15 bases between. This CDR3 is CATSRDPLRSDEAFF. The CDR3 DNA sequence: TGTGCCACCAGCAGAGACCCGCTCCGATCCGATGAAGCTTTCTTT.

The gene calls are TRBV29-1 and TRBJ1-1; TRBD1 agrees at 8 bases. The CDR3 extends over 15 amino acids. From germline, CDR1 is SQVTM and CDR2 ANQGSEA. V shed 4 bases, J shed 6 bases, and the junction held 13 bases outside the gene matches. The CDR3 bases are TGCAGCGTTGTCGGATGGGACAGGTCAGGCGCTGAAGCTTTCTTT. Its translation: CSVVGWDRSGAEAFF. Full variable domain (remainder filled in from reference TRBV29-1 and TRBJ1-1): SAVISQKPSRDICQRGTSLTIQCQVDSQVTMMFWYRQQPGQSLTLIATANQGSEATYESGFVIDKFPISRPNLTFSTLTVSNMSPEDSSIYLCSVVGWDRSGAEAFFGQGTRLTVV.

This clonotype has a count of ten or more. The chain recombines TRBV6-5 with TRBJ2-1; 8 bases are shared with TRBD1. The CDR3 has 19 amino acids. The germline CDR1 and CDR2 sequences are MNHEY and SVGAGI. V shed 2 bases and J 3 bases; nucleotides not matched to a gene: 15. The CDR3 sequence is CASSYRHGDRNGNYNEQFF. The DNA for the CDR3 is TGTGCCAGCAGTTACCGCCACGGGGACAGGAATGGTAACTACAATGAGCAGTTCTTC.

This clonotype was observed a few times. The CDR3 bases are TGCAGTGCTACCTTAGCGGGGGCCAAAAACATTCAGTACTTC. Its translation is CSATLAGAKNIQYF. The rearrangement joins TRBV20-1 to TRBJ2-4; TRBD2 matches at 8 bases. CDR3 size: 14 residues. V was pared by 4 bases and J by 1 base, with 3 bases of the junction left unmatched. Per germline, CDR1 DFQATT and CDR2 SNEGSKA (reference sequence).

DNA of the CDR3: TGTGCCAGCAGTCCACGGGGAGACGGGAGGGGACTCCACTTT. Its translation is CASSPRGDGRGLHF. The chain recombines TRBV6-1 with TRBJ1-6; D possibly corresponds to TRBD1 (5 bases). Trimming removed 5 bases from V and 16 bases from J, with 21 bases in between. The CDR3 consists of 14 residues. CDR1 and CDR2 (germline): MNHNS, SASEGT.

The chain has TRBV20-1 and TRBJ2-2; 12 bases line up with TRBD2. Trimming took 5 bases from V and 2 from J; bases not matched to a gene: 9. The germline gives CDR1 DFQATT, CDR2 SNEGSKA (reference sequence). The CDR3 spans 17 residues. CDR3 amino acids: CSAPWPSGGVNTGELFF. The CDR3 DNA reads as TGCAGTGCTCCCTGGCCTAGCGGGGGGGTAAACACCGGGGAGCTGTTTTTT.

This clonotype was seen a handful of times. The genes are TRBV20-1 and TRBJ2-1; 9 bases are a match to TRBD2. Losses at the gene ends were 0 bases for V and 1 base for J; bases not matched to a gene: 4. Germline V gene data show CDR1 as DFQATT and CDR2 as SNEGSKA (reference sequence). The length of the CDR3 is 16 residues. The CDR3 here is CSARDRSGGSYNEQFF. In DNA, the CDR3 is TGCAGTGCTAGAGATCGGAGCGGGGGGTCCTACAATGAGCAGTTCTTC.

The genes are TRBV20-1 and TRBJ1-5, with D perhaps TRBD1 (5 bases). The CDR3 has 11 amino acids. Between the trimmed V and J ends, which lost 6 bases and 5 bases, there was a span of 8 bases. The germline V gene has CDR1 DFQATT and CDR2 SNEGSKA (reference sequence). The CDR3: CSAGADQPQHF. DNA for the CDR3: TGCAGTGCAGGGGCTGATCAGCCCCAGCATTTT.

This clonotype was found a few times. The rearrangement joins TRBV7-3 to TRBJ1-5, with D unresolved. Trimming removed 5 bases at V and 7 bases at J, with 9 bases between. Germline-derived CDR1 and CDR2 are SGHTA and FQGTGA. The CDR3 extends over 12 amino acids. CDR3 coding DNA: TGTGCCAGCAGCGCAAACGGGCAGCCCCAGCATTTT. Translating gives CASSANGQPQHF.

This clonotype has a handful of counts. The chain is built from TRBV12-3 or TRBV12-4 and TRBJ1-3; D is unresolved. This CDR3 spans 14 amino acids. Deletions cut 3 bases from V and 1 base from J, with 7 bases between. The CDR3 DNA sequence: TGTGCCAGCAGTTTTCAGCGTTCTGGAAACACCATATATTTT. Protein sequence: CASSFQRSGNTIYF.

The chain links TRBV6-2 or TRBV6-3 to TRBJ2-1; D gene unclear. This CDR3 comprises 13 residues. Trimming removed 4 bases from V and 5 bases from J, with 9 bases in between. Germline CDR1 and CDR2: MNHEY and SVGEGT. The CDR3 reads CASSFIRNNEQFF. The CDR3 nucleotides read TGTGCCAGCAGTTTCATCCGCAACAATGAGCAGTTCTTC.

The chain joins TRBV6-2 or TRBV6-3 to TRBJ2-2; TRBD2 matches 7 bases. This CDR3 spans 16 amino acids. The ends lost 5 bases at V and 4 bases at J; junction bases unmatched: 10. Per the germline V gene, CDR1 is MNHEY and CDR2 is SVGEGT. CDR3 in amino acids: CASSRPGGMGTGELFF. CDR3 nucleotide sequence: TGTGCCAGCAGTCGCCCCGGGGGGATGGGCACCGGGGAGCTGTTTTTT.

V usage is TRBV6-2 or TRBV6-3 and J usage is TRBJ2-7, with TRBD2 identical over 11 bases. This CDR3 region has 18 residues. V gave up 0 bases and J gave up 3 bases; unmatched junction bases: 10. Germline CDR1 and CDR2: MNHEY and SVGEGT. This chain's CDR3 is CASSYSFLAGGLFYEQYF. CDR3 nucleotide sequence: TGTGCCAGCAGTTACTCGTTCCTAGCGGGGGGCCTATTCTACGAGCAGTACTTC.

The chain couples TRBV7-2 to TRBJ2-2; D call uncertain. V was trimmed by 4 bases and J by 5 bases, leaving 11 bases between them. CDR3 length: 14 amino acids. Germline lookup yields CDR1 SGHTA and CDR2 FQGNSA. As DNA, the CDR3 is TGTGCCAGCAGCTCGACAAGGCCGACCGGGGAGCTGTTTTTT. As protein: CASSSTRPTGELFF.

The sample holds a few counts of this clonotype. The chain uses TRBV15 and TRBJ2-2, with 10 bases fitting TRBD1. Per germline, CDR1 LNHNV and CDR2 YYDKDF (reference sequence). There are 17 residues in the CDR3. V was pared by 0 bases and J by 5 bases, with 6 bases of the junction left unmatched. The CDR3 DNA reads as TGTGCCACCAGCAGAGATGGGACAGGGGAGGGGACCGGGGAGCTGTTTTTT. It translates to CATSRDGTGEGTGELFF.

This chain joins TRBV14 and TRBJ2-1, with D perhaps matching TRBD1 (6 bases). The germline V gene encodes CDR1 SGHDN and CDR2 FVKESK. Trimming took off 5 bases at V and 7 bases at J, with 18 bases between the two ends. CDR3 length: 15 residues. CDR3 residues: CASSSGTRGWNEQFF. CDR3 sequence (DNA): TGTGCCAGCAGCTCGGGGACAAGGGGGTGGAATGAGCAGTTCTTC.

The V call is TRBV4-3, the J call TRBJ2-3, with 7 positions matching TRBD2. Trimming removed 5 bases from V and 2 bases from J; junction bases left unmatched: 7. The CDR3 has 15 residues. CDR1 LGHNA and CDR2 YSLEER come from the germline V gene. Here the CDR3 reads CASSVTSAYTDTQYF. CDR3 in DNA: TGCGCCAGCAGCGTAACTAGCGCCTACACAGATACGCAGTATTTT.

The chain carries TRBV27 and TRBJ2-6, with TRBD1 as a possible D gene (5 bases). CDR1 and CDR2 from the germline V gene are MNHEY and SMNVEV (reference sequence). Trimming removed 5 bases from V and 4 bases from J, with 12 bases in between. CDR3 length: 15 residues. Here the CDR3 DNA reads TGTGCCAGCAGTGACAGAGGCCCCGGGGCCAACGTCCTGACTTTC. Its translation is CASSDRGPGANVLTF.

The V and J genes are TRBV21-1 and TRBJ2-7. TRBV21-1 is termed a pseudogene. The CDR3 is made up of 15 amino acids. In DNA form, the CDR3 reads TGTGCCAGCAGCAAAGGGGCAGATACCTTCTACGAGCAGTACGTC. Translating gives CASSKGADTFYEQYV.

This clonotype was counted at least ten times. This chain links TRBV28 with TRBJ2-2, with D maybe TRBD1 (5 bases). The CDR3 spans 15 residues. Germline CDR1 reads MDHEN; CDR2 reads SYDVKM. V was clipped by 3 bases and J by 7 bases, with 15 bases between them. In DNA, the CDR3 is TGTGCCAGCAGTTTCGACAGAAAACCCGGCGGGGAGCTGTTTTTT. Translation: CASSFDRKPGGELFF.

As concerns this clonotype: As the CDR3 is not closed by the conserved phenylalanine or tryptophan, this likely results from a read error. The V gene is TRBV7-9, the J gene TRBJ2-5, with D possibly TRBD2 on 6 matching bases. V lost 4 bases and J lost 5, with 8 bases in between. Germline-derived CDR1 and CDR2 are SEHNR and FQNEAQ (reference sequence). The CDR3 loop spans 12 amino acids. This CDR3 is CASSSGRETQYL. CDR3 DNA sequence: TGTGCCAGCAGCTCGGGGAGGGAGACCCAGTACCTC.

This clonotype has more than one count but fewer than ten. One end of the junction is discordant with germline, which a read error may explain. The chain links TRBV20-1 to TRBJ1-5; possible D gene TRBD1, 6 bases. The CDR3 loop spans 14 amino acids. Germline V gene data show CDR1 as DFQATT and CDR2 as SNEGSKA (reference sequence). In DNA, the CDR3 is TGCAGTGCGAGAGAGGGGGGGGCCTATCAGCCCCAGCATTTT. Encoded protein: CSAREGGAYQPQHF.